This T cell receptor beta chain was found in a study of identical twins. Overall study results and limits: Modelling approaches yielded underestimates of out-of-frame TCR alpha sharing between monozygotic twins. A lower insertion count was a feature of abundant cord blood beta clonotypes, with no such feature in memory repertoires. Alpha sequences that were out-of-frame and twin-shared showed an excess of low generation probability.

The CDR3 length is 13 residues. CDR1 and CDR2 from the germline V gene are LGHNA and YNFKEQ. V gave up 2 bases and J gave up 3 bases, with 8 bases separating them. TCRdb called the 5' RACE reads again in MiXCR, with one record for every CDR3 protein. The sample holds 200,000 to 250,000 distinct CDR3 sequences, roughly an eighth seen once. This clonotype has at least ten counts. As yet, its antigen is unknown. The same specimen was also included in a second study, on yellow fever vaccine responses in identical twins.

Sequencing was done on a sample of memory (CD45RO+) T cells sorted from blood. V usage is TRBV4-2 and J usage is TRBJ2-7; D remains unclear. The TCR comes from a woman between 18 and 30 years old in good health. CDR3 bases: TGTGCCAGCAGCCAAACAATTAGCTACGAGCAGTACTTC. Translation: CASSQTISYEQYF.